These 16 T cell receptor beta chains were all obtained from the same sample, sequenced in a study of blood T cells in healthy people across ages. A sample-barcoded 5' primer and a J-beta primer mix were used in a second PCR of about 6 to 12 cycles. TCRdb re-analysed the 5' RACE reads in MiXCR, keeping a single row per CDR3 protein. Found here are 1.5 million to 2 million distinct CDR3 sequences, 49% of them singletons; the top ten hold less than 2.5%. Sequencing was carried out using blood. These receptors all stem from a woman in her forties in good health.

A few counts support this clonotype. The chain is built from TRBV15 and TRBJ2-7; 7 bases line up with TRBD1. CDR1 is LNHNV and CDR2 is YYDKDF in the germline V gene (reference sequence). Trimming took 4 bases from V and 7 from J; bases not matched to a gene: 4. The CDR3 spans 12 residues. The CDR3 region is CATSITGEEQYF. CDR3 sequence (DNA): TGTGCCACCAGCATTACAGGGGAGGAGCAGTACTTC.

The V call is TRBV29-1, the J call TRBJ2-1, with TRBD2 matching 13 bases. CDR1 and CDR2 from the germline V gene are SQVTM and ANQGSEA. The ends lost 4 bases at V and 8 bases at J; junction bases unmatched: 11. This CDR3 has 16 residues. For the CDR3, the DNA is TGCAGCGTTGGACTAGCGGGGGGTCCCGGTCGGTATGAGCAGTTCTTC. It translates to CSVGLAGGPGRYEQFF.

The V and J genes are TRBV20-1 and TRBJ2-3; 12 nucleotides align to TRBD2. Per the germline V gene, CDR1 is DFQATT and CDR2 is SNEGSKA (reference sequence). The length of the CDR3 is 17 residues. V lost 6 bases to trimming and J lost 0 bases; unmatched junction nucleotides: 10. CDR3 sequence reads: CSAPLAGGGGSTDTQYF. The DNA of the CDR3 is TGCAGTGCACCACTAGCGGGGGGTGGGGGAAGCACAGATACGCAGTATTTT.

This clonotype came up a few times. The J gene is TRBJ1-5, the V gene TRBV15, with 7 bases fitting TRBD1. With V trimmed by 5 bases and J by 7 bases, 5 bases remained unmatched. The CDR3 is made up of 13 amino acids. Per the germline V gene, CDR1 is LNHNV and CDR2 is YYDKDF (reference sequence). CDR3 amino acids: CATSRRQGQPQHF. Written as DNA, the CDR3 is TGTGCCACCAGCCGCAGACAGGGCCAGCCCCAGCATTTT.

CDR3 sequence reads: CASSTTGWATGQYF. As DNA, the CDR3 is TGTGCCAGCAGTACGACGGGATGGGCTACCGGGCAGTACTTC. The gene calls are TRBV28 and TRBJ2-7; TRBD2 might be the D (5 bases). CDR1 and CDR2 (germline): MDHEN, SYDVKM. V gave up 5 bases and J gave up 9 bases, with 20 bases separating them. CDR3 size: 14 residues. The full variable domain, with the rest looked up from reference TRBV28 and TRBJ2-7, is DVKVTQSSRYLVKRTGEKVFLECVQDMDHENMFWYRQDPGLGLRLIYFSYDVKMKEKGDIPEGYSVSREKKERFSLILESASTNQTSMYLCASSTTGWATGQYFGPGTRLTVT.

The chain joins TRBV10-2 to TRBJ2-3; 8 bases align to TRBD1. The germline V gene has CDR1 WSHSY and CDR2 SAAADI. The CDR3 is made up of 14 amino acids. J was trimmed by 4 bases and V by 8 bases; bases with no gene match: 8. CDR3 loop: CASLRQGASDTQYF. Here the CDR3 DNA reads TGCGCCAGCCTCCGCCAGGGGGCTTCAGATACGCAGTATTTT.

There are a few counts of this clonotype. The chain carries TRBV5-1 and TRBJ2-5, with 7 bases lining up with TRBD1. The V gene's germline CDR1 is SGHRS and CDR2 YFSETQ. The trim removed 5 bases at V and 5 bases at J, leaving 9 bases unmatched. The CDR3 is 14 residues long. Here the CDR3 DNA reads TGCGCCAGCAGTCCGGGGACAGCTGTGGAGACCCAGTACTTC. Its protein is CASSPGTAVETQYF.

The chain combines TRBV4-3 with TRBJ1-2; perhaps TRBD1 as D (5 bases). Germline V CDR1 and CDR2: LGHNA, YSLEER. The CDR3 length is 15 residues. Trimming pared 4 bases from V and 7 bases from J, leaving 19 bases between. DNA for the CDR3: TGCGCCAGCAGCCCACAGGTCAGGAGCCTCGGTGGCTACACCTTC. It translates to CASSPQVRSLGGYTF.

This sequence joins TRBV9 and TRBJ2-5, with unresolved D. The V gene's germline CDR1 is SGDLS and CDR2 YYNGEE. Trimming left V 0 bases short and J 0 bases short, with 9 bases between. The CDR3 spans 15 residues. Written as DNA, the CDR3 is TGTGCCAGCAGCGTAGGGCCAGGAGACCAAGAGACCCAGTACTTC. Its translation: CASSVGPGDQETQYF. Based on the CDR3 plus reference TRBV9 and TRBJ2-5, the full variable domain is DSGVTQTPKHLITATGQRVTLRCSPRSGDLSVYWYQQSLDQGLQFLIQYYNGEERAKGNILERFSAQQFPDLHSELNLSSLELGDSALYFCASSVGPGDQETQYFGPGTRLLVL.

The V call is TRBV20-1, the J call TRBJ2-1, with TRBD2 matching over 9 bases. The CDR3 is 17 amino acids. The J segment lost 3 bases and the V segment lost 4 bases, leaving 13 bases of the junction unmatched. Looked up from germline, CDR1 is DFQATT and CDR2 is SNEGSKA (reference sequence). The CDR3 loop is CSATSSGGLYHYNEQFF. DNA for the CDR3: TGCAGTGCTACTTCCAGCGGGGGGCTATACCACTACAATGAGCAGTTCTTC.

A few counts support this clonotype. CDR3 protein: CASSSMRGTYYEQYF. The CDR3 DNA is TGTGCCAGCAGTTCTATGAGGGGGACATACTACGAGCAGTACTTC. This chain links TRBV28 with TRBJ2-7; the D gene is possibly TRBD1 (6 bases). Germline-derived CDR1 and CDR2 are MDHEN and SYDVKM. The CDR3 sequence is 15 residues long. V shed 4 bases and J shed 3 bases, with 16 bases lying between them.

This clonotype has a handful of counts. V usage is TRBV7-2 and J usage is TRBJ1-2; no clear D gene. Trimming pared 1 base from V and 3 bases from J, leaving 9 bases between. The CDR3 is 14 residues long. Germline V CDR1 and CDR2: SGHTA, FQGNSA. The CDR3 loop is CASSLESSDYGYTF. The CDR3 DNA follows: TGTGCCAGCAGCTTAGAATCCAGCGACTATGGCTACACCTTC.

This clonotype was seen more than once but under ten times. The V and J genes are TRBV5-1 and TRBJ2-1; possible D gene TRBD2, 6 bases. Looked up from germline, CDR1 is SGHRS and CDR2 is YFSETQ. The CDR3 is 17 residues long. The V and J ends lost 0 bases and 0 bases respectively, with 13 bases between them. CDR3 DNA sequence: TGCGCCAGCAGCTTGGGAGCTGGCGGGGCCTCCTACAATGAGCAGTTCTTC. Translating gives CASSLGAGGASYNEQFF.

V is TRBV4-2 and J is TRBJ1-2, with D perhaps matching TRBD1 (6 bases). V lost 4 bases to trimming and J lost 4 bases, with 16 bases between them. The CDR3 is made up of 15 amino acids. Per germline, CDR1 LGHNA and CDR2 YNFKEQ. The CDR3 loop is CASSPNPQGTYGYTF. The CDR3 bases are TGTGCCAGCAGCCCCAACCCACAGGGCACCTATGGCTACACCTTC.

The rearrangement links TRBV29-1 to TRBJ2-2, with 7 bases matching TRBD2. This CDR3 region has 14 residues. Trimming took 2 bases from V and 5 from J; bases not matched to a gene: 5. CDR1 is SQVTM and CDR2 is ANQGSEA in the germline V gene. This chain's CDR3 is CSVEWGLPTGELFF. The CDR3 nucleotides read TGCAGCGTTGAATGGGGACTACCAACCGGGGAGCTGTTTTTT.

The V call is TRBV7-2, the J call TRBJ2-5, with D tentatively TRBD2 (7 bases). V lost 5 bases and J lost 0, with 16 bases in between. The CDR3 is 16 residues long. Per the germline V gene, CDR1 is SGHTA and CDR2 is FQGNSA. This chain's CDR3 is CASSPGAGANQETQYF. For the CDR3, the DNA is TGTGCCAGCAGCCCAGGGGCGGGGGCGAACCAAGAGACCCAGTACTTC.